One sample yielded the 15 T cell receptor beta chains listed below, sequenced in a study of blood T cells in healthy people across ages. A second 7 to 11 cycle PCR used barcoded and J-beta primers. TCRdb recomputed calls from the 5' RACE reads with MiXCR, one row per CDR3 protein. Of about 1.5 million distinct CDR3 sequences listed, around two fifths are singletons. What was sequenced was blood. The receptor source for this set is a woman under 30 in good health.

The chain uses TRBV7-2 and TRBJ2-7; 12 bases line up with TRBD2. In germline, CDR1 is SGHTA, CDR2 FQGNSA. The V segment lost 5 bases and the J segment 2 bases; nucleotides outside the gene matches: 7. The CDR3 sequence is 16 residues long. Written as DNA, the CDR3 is TGTGCCAGCAGCCGACTAGCGGGGGAATCTACCTACGAGCAGTACTTC. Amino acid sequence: CASSRLAGESTYEQYF.

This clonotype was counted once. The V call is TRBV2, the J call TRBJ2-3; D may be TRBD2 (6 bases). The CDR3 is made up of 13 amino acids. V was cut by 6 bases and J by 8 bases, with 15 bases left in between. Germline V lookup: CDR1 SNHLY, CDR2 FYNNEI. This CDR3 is CASSQSVGGTQYF. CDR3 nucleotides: TGTGCCAGCAGCCAGTCTGTGGGAGGTACGCAGTATTTT. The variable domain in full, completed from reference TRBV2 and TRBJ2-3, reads EPEVTQTPSHQVTQMGQEVILRCVPISNHLYFYWYRQILGQKVEFLVSFYNNEISEKSEIFDDQFSVERPDGSNFTLKIRSTKLEDSAMYFCASSQSVGGTQYFGPGTRLTVL.

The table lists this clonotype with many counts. CDR3 sequence (DNA): TGTGCCAGCAGCTTGGGGGGAATCAGGTACTTC. Amino acids: CASSLGGIRYF. The gene calls are TRBV11-2 and TRBJ2-5; D perhaps matches TRBD2 (6 bases). V was shortened by 3 bases and J by 13 bases, with 12 bases between the two germline ends. CDR1 and CDR2 (germline): SGHAT, FQNNGV. The CDR3 has 11 amino acids.

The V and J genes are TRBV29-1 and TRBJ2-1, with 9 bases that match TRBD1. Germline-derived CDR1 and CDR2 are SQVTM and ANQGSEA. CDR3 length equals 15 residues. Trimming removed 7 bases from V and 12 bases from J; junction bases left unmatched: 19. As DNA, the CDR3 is TGCAGCGGGTCACCGGGACAGGGTCCTGCCCTAGGGCAGTTCTTC. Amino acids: CSGSPGQGPALGQFF.

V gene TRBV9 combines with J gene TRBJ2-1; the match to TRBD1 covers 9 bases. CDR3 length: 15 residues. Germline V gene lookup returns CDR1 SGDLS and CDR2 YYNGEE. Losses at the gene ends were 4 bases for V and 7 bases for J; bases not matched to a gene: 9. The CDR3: CASSPGTGIRNEQFF. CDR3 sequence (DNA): TGTGCCAGCAGCCCCGGGACAGGGATTAGGAATGAGCAGTTCTTC.

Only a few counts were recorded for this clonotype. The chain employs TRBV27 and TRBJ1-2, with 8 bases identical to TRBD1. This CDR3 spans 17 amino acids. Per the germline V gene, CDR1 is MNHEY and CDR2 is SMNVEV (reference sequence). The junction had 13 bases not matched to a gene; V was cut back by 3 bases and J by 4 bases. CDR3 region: CASSLPSVPTGAYGYTF. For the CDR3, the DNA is TGTGCCAGCAGTTTGCCCTCGGTACCGACAGGGGCCTATGGCTACACCTTC.

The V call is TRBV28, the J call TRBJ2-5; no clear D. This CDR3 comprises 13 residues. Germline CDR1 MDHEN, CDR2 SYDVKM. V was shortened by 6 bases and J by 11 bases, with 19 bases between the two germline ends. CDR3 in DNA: TGTGCCAGCAGCCTAACAGAATACAATGAGCAGTACTTC. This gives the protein CASSLTEYNEQYF.

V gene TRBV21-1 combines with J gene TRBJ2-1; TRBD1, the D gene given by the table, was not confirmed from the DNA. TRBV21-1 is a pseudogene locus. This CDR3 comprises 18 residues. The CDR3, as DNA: TGTGCCAGCAGCGCCCGGACAGGGAGCGGGGAGGGCGAGAATGAGCAGTTCTTC. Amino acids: CASSARTGSGEGENEQFF.

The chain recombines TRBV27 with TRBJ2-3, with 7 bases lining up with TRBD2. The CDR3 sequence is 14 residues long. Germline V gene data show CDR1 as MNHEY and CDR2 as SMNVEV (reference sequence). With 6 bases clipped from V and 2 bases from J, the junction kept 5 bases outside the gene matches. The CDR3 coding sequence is TGTGCCAGCAGGGGACTACCGCACACAGATACGCAGTATTTT. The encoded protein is CASRGLPHTDTQYF.

The DNA for the CDR3 is TGTGCCAGCAGCTGGGAAACAGGGGACACAGATACGCAGTATTTT. This sequence encodes CASSWETGDTDTQYF. The chain couples TRBV7-9 to TRBJ2-3, with 7 bases aligning to TRBD1. The ends lost 4 bases at V and 2 bases at J; junction bases unmatched: 6. There are 15 residues in the CDR3. Per germline, CDR1 SEHNR and CDR2 FQNEAQ (reference sequence).

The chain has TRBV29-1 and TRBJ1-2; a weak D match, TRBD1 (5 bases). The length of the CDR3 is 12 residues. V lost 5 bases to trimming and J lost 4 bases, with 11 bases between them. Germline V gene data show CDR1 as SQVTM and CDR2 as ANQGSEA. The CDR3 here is CSVLEGSYGYTF. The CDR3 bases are TGCAGCGTTTTGGAGGGGAGCTATGGCTACACCTTC.

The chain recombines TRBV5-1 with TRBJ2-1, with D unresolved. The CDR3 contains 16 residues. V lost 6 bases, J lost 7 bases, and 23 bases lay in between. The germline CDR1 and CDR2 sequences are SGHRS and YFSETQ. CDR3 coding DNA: TGCGCCAGCACATCCACCGCCCTCTCTCGCTTGAATGAGCAGTTCTTC. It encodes CASTSTALSRLNEQFF.

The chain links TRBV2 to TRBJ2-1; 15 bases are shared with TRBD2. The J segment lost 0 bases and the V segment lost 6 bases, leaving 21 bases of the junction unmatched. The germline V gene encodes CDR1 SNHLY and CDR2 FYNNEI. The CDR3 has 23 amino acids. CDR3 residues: CASSTRTSGGAHNFKYSYNEQFF. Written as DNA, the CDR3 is TGTGCCAGCAGCACAAGGACTAGCGGGGGGGCCCATAACTTTAAATACTCCTACAATGAGCAGTTCTTC.

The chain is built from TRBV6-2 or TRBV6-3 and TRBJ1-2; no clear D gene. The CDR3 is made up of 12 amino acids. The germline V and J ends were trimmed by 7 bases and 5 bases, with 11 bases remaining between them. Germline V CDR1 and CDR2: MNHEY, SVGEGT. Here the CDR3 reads CASKSTGYGYTF. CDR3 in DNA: TGTGCCAGCAAGTCCACCGGGTATGGCTACACCTTC.

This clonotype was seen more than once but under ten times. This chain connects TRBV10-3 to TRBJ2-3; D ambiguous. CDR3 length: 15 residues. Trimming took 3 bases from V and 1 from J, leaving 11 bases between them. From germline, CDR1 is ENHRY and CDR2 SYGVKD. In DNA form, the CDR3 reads TGTGCCATCAGTGACGCGCTGAAAGGCACAGATACGCAGTATTTT. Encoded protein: CAISDALKGTDTQYF.